Shown below are 14 T cell receptor beta chains from a single sample sequenced in a study of shared clonotypes between healthy human individuals. TCRdb's table, derived via immunoSEQ multiplex PCR, lists solely in-frame clones and lacks some. The sample has about 2.5 million clones, roughly 90% seen once; the top ten hold 0.37%. The sequencing input was naive CD4+ T cells from PBMCs. Regarding subset: CD45RA+ positively selected. Source of these receptors: a man aged 18 to 29 in good health. Some clones in this sample may be carry-over from other donors' samples.

The chain couples TRBV28 to TRBJ1-3, with D unclear. The V end was cut by 5 bases, the J end by 7 bases, with 21 bases between. The CDR3 loop spans 16 amino acids. Germline values: CDR1 MDHEN, CDR2 SYDVKM. In nucleotides, the CDR3 is TGTGCCAGCAGTACTTATGCGAGAGGGATTCTGAACACCATATATTTT. It codes for CASSTYARGILNTIYF.

This clone was recorded once. This same CDR3 is encoded by further DNA sequences in the sample. CDR3 DNA: TGTGCCAGCAGCTTCGACCGCTATGGCTACACCTTC. Translation: CASSFDRYGYTF. V and J are TRBV5-4 and TRBJ1-2; D call uncertain. Trimming cost V 2 bases and J 4 bases, with 6 bases left between them. This CDR3 has 12 residues. Germline lookup yields CDR1 SGHNT and CDR2 YYREEE (reference sequence).

The V gene is TRBV28, the J gene TRBJ2-5, with D perhaps matching TRBD1 (6 bases). CDR1 and CDR2 from the germline V gene are MDHEN and SYDVKM. V was shortened by 5 bases and J by 3 bases, with 10 bases between the two germline ends. CDR3 size: 13 residues. CDR3 amino acids: CASSDRTEETQYF. The DNA for the CDR3 is TGTGCCAGCAGTGACAGGACCGAAGAGACCCAGTACTTC.

This clone was detected only once. The chain links TRBV7-3 to TRBJ2-3; 16 bases match TRBD2. The CDR3 totals 18 residues. CDR1 and CDR2 (germline): SGHTA, FQGTGA. V dropped 2 bases and J dropped 4; count of bases not matched to a gene: 6. The CDR3 region is CASSLGGLAGGIADTQYF. In nucleotides, the CDR3 is TGTGCCAGCAGCTTAGGGGGACTAGCGGGAGGGATAGCAGATACGCAGTATTTT.

This clone has a single count. The genes are TRBV30 and TRBJ2-7; TRBD1 might be the D (5 bases). The germline gives CDR1 GTSNPN, CDR2 SVGIG (reference sequence). V was cut by 1 base and J by 6 bases, with 13 bases left in between. The CDR3 length is 13 residues. CDR3 bases: TGTGCCTGGAGTGCAGGTGGGGCGCGCGAGCAGTACTTC. This gives the protein CAWSAGGAREQYF. Together with reference TRBV30 and TRBJ2-7, the CDR3 gives the full variable domain: SQTIHQWPATLVQPVGSPLSLECTVEGTSNPNLYWYRQAAGRGLQLLFYSVGIGQISSEVPQNLSASRPQDRQFILSSKKLLLSDSGFYLCAWSAGGAREQYFGPGTRLTVT.

The chain is built from TRBV20-1 and TRBJ2-5, with D possibly TRBD1 on 5 matching bases. The germline gives CDR1 DFQATT, CDR2 SNEGSKA (reference sequence). The CDR3 is 11 residues long. Trimming took off 4 bases at V and 3 bases at J, with 6 bases between the two ends. The CDR3 sequence is CSATTEETQYF. CDR3 nucleotides: TGCAGTGCTACGACAGAAGAGACCCAGTACTTC.

This sequence joins TRBV6-6 and TRBJ2-1; D remains ambiguous. Trimming removed 2 bases from V and 6 bases from J, with 5 bases in between. Germline V gene lookup returns CDR1 MNHNY and CDR2 SVGAGI (reference sequence). CDR3 length: 12 residues. This CDR3 is CASSYEPNEQFF. In DNA form, the CDR3 reads TGTGCCAGCAGTTACGAACCCAATGAGCAGTTCTTC.

This chain joins TRBV7-3 and TRBJ2-7; 8 bases map to TRBD2. This CDR3 is 14 amino acids long. Germline V CDR1 and CDR2: SGHTA, FQGTGA. V lost 5 bases, J lost 7 bases, and 10 bases stayed unmatched. The CDR3 coding sequence is TGTGCCAGCAGCATAGAACCGATAGCGGGGGAGCAGTACTTC. It encodes CASSIEPIAGEQYF.

V gene TRBV11-3 combines with J gene TRBJ2-1, with 10 bases lining up with TRBD2. The CDR3 covers 16 residues. V lost 4 bases, J lost 3 bases, and 6 bases stayed unmatched. CDR1 and CDR2 from the germline V gene are SGHNT and YENEEA. The CDR3 region is CASSYMGTSDYNEQFF. The CDR3 DNA is TGTGCCAGCAGCTACATGGGGACTAGCGACTACAATGAGCAGTTCTTC.

The chain is built from TRBV5-1 and TRBJ2-3, with TRBD2 as a possible D gene (5 bases). In germline, CDR1 is SGHRS, CDR2 YFSETQ. The V end was cut by 7 bases, the J end by 1 base, with 10 bases between. The CDR3 runs to 13 residues. This CDR3 is CASGQRRTDTQYF. As DNA, the CDR3 is TGCGCCAGCGGCCAGCGGCGCACAGATACGCAGTATTTT.

This chain joins TRBV28 and TRBJ1-2; no clear D gene. CDR1 and CDR2 from the germline V gene are MDHEN and SYDVKM. The V gene lost 6 bases and the J gene lost 7 bases, with 15 bases spanning the gap. This CDR3 contains 13 residues. The CDR3: CASRPGRPSGYTF. The CDR3 coding sequence is TGTGCCAGCAGACCCGGACGACCCAGTGGCTACACCTTC.

This clone was found once. The rearrangement uses TRBV28 and TRBJ1-2, with TRBD1 matching 8 bases. This CDR3 contains 16 residues. The J segment lost 2 bases and the V segment lost 5 bases, leaving 10 bases of the junction unmatched. Per the germline V gene, CDR1 is MDHEN and CDR2 is SYDVKM. CDR3 sequence: CASSPIGTGPNYGYTF. The DNA for the CDR3 is TGTGCCAGCAGTCCCATAGGGACAGGACCCAACTATGGCTACACCTTC.

The V call is TRBV4-2, the J call TRBJ2-7; TRBD2 agrees at 7 bases. V was pared by 1 base and J by 4 bases, with 4 bases of the junction left unmatched. Germline V gene data show CDR1 as LGHNA and CDR2 as YNFKEQ. CDR3 length: 14 residues. This chain's CDR3 is CASSQVRLAYEQYF. CDR3 nucleotide sequence: TGTGCCAGCAGCCAAGTGAGACTAGCTTACGAGCAGTACTTC.

J is TRBJ2-7 and V is TRBV28; D is unclear. V dropped 1 base and J dropped 0 bases, with 4 bases sitting between them. CDR1 and CDR2 from the germline V gene are MDHEN and SYDVKM. CDR3 length: 13 amino acids. CDR3 DNA sequence: TGTGCCAGCAGTTTATTGAACTCCTACGAGCAGTACTTC. Protein sequence: CASSLLNSYEQYF.